This is a list of T cell receptor beta chains from one sample in a study of CD8 T cells in Susac syndrome. In TCRdb, the immunoSEQ multiplex PCR reads were re-called with MiXCR into one record per CDR3 protein. The sample yields 95,000 to 150,000 distinct CDR3 sequences, around 94% seen once. Material for sequencing was CD8+ T cells from PBMCs. Every receptor here comes from a human donor with Susac syndrome. The CDR3 runs from the conserved cysteine through the conserved F or W. A D gene is named only where the DNA matches it firmly. Only part of the rows carry a size: once, few, many, or a class if the clone is expanded.

size | J | D | V | CDR3 | DNA
few | TRBJ2-3 | TRBD2 | TRBV7-8 | CASSLTSGTDTQYF | TGTGCCAGCAGCTTAACTAGCGGCACGGATACGCAGTATTTT
- | TRBJ2-5 | - | TRBV20-1 | CSARGGFQETQYF | TGCAGTGCTAGGGGGGGATTCCAAGAGACCCAGTACTTC
- | TRBJ2-2 | - | TRBV6-5 | CASSWGTYRNGELFF | TGTGCCAGCAGTTGGGGGACATATCGGAACGGGGAGCTGTTTTTT
once | TRBJ2-3 | TRBD2 | TRBV7-9 | CASSVAAGVTDTQYF | TGTGCCAGCAGTGTTGCAGCGGGAGTCACAGATACGCAGTATTTT
- | TRBJ2-7 | TRBD2 | TRBV30 | CAWSVGAGGYEQYF | TGTGCCTGGAGTGTAGGAGCGGGAGGTTACGAGCAGTACTTC
- | TRBJ1-4 | TRBD1 | TRBV12-3/TRBV12-4 | CASSTTGATNEKLFF | TGTGCCAGCAGTACGACAGGGGCAACTAATGAAAAACTGTTTTTT
once | TRBJ2-7 | TRBD1 | TRBV6-5 | CASSYSTGDPPYEQYF | TGTGCCAGCAGTTACTCCACAGGGGATCCCCCCTACGAGCAGTACTTC
- | TRBJ1-6 | TRBD1 | TRBV20-1 | CSARDEIQGAHSSPLHF | TGCAGTGCTAGAGACGAAATTCAGGGGGCGCATAGTTCACCCCTCCACTTT
- | TRBJ1-2 | - | TRBV27 | CASSFNREGTEGYTF | TGTGCCAGCAGTTTTAATCGGGAGGGGACGGAGGGCTACACCTTC
- | TRBJ2-7 | - | TRBV20-1 | CSGAGQFSYEQYF | TGCAGTGGGGCGGGACAGTTTTCCTACGAGCAGTACTTC
- | TRBJ1-1 | - | TRBV20-1 | CSAREVTQGETAFF | TGCAGTGCTAGAGAGGTAACACAGGGTGAGACGGCTTTCTTT
- | TRBJ2-1 | TRBD2 | TRBV10-3 | CAISETLTSGRDNYEQFF | TGTGCCATCAGTGAGACGCTGACTAGCGGGAGAGACAACTATGAGCAGTTCTTC
- | TRBJ1-1 | TRBD1 | TRBV7-2 | CASSLVGQGAAEAFF | TGTGCCAGCAGCTTAGTTGGACAGGGGGCGGCTGAAGCTTTCTTT
- | TRBJ1-2 | - | TRBV30 | CAWSESYGYTF | TGTGCCTGGAGTGAAAGTTATGGCTACACCTTC
- | TRBJ2-7 | - | TRBV5-6 | CASSSTVYEQYF | TGTGCCAGCAGCTCGACAGTCTACGAGCAGTACTTC
- | TRBJ2-1 | TRBD2 | TRBV24-1 | CATAGEGNEQFF | TGTGCCACGGCGGGGGAAGGCAATGAGCAGTTCTTC
- | TRBJ2-5 | - | TRBV24-1 | CATSDFWGQTQYF | TGTGCCACCAGTGATTTCTGGGGCCAGACCCAGTACTTC
- | TRBJ2-7 | TRBD1 | TRBV5-4 | CASSSGQGWAYEQYF | TGTGCCAGCAGCTCGGGACAGGGGTGGGCCTACGAGCAGTACTTC
- | TRBJ2-7 | TRBD2 | TRBV5-4 | CASSLTLAGLQPYEQYF | TGTGCCAGCAGCTTGACCCTAGCGGGGCTACAGCCCTACGAGCAGTACTTC
- | TRBJ2-7 | - | TRBV6-1 | CASSEAGTGSYEQYF | TGTGCCAGCAGTGAAGCGGGAACAGGGTCCTACGAGCAGTACTTC